Listed below are T cell receptor beta chains from one sample, sequenced in a study of blood T cells in healthy people across ages. TCRdb called the 5' RACE reads again in MiXCR, with one record for every CDR3 protein. Of some 370,000 distinct CDR3 sequences listed, 45% to 65% are singletons. Material: blood. The source of these receptors is a man aged 60 to 75 in good health. CDR3s include the opening cysteine and the closing phenylalanine or tryptophan. The D gene is left open where the match is weak. A row's size may be missing; if present it is once, few, many or a size class.

TRBJ2-3	TRBV10-3	NA	NA	CAISEPGLGTDTQYF	TGTGCCATCAGTGAGCCGGGACTGGGCACAGATACGCAGTATTTT
TRBJ2-5	TRBV7-6	many	TRBD2	CASSLEPGLAFETQYF	TGTGCCAGCAGCTTAGAACCGGGACTAGCGTTTGAGACCCAGTACTTC
TRBJ2-5	TRBV7-2	few	TRBD2	CASSPYKTSGPETQYF	TGTGCCAGCAGCCCGTATAAGACTAGCGGCCCGGAGACCCAGTACTTC
TRBJ2-7	TRBV28	NA	NA	CASSTPGTPFYNEQYF	TGTGCCAGCAGTACCCCCGGGACTCCGTTCTACAATGAGCAGTACTTC
TRBJ2-3	TRBV20-1	NA	TRBD2	CSASSGGGASTDTQYF	TGCAGTGCTAGCAGTGGCGGGGGGGCGAGCACAGATACGCAGTATTTT
TRBJ2-5	TRBV11-2	NA	TRBD1	CASSLDGTGGETQYF	TGTGCCAGCAGCTTAGACGGGACAGGCGGAGAGACCCAGTACTTC
TRBJ2-3	TRBV11-2	NA	NA	CASSLGASGKSTQYF	TGTGCCAGCAGCTTAGGGGCCAGCGGAAAGAGTACGCAGTATTTT
TRBJ2-5	TRBV5-5	NA	TRBD2	CASSLVGTNQETQYF	TGTGCCAGCAGCTTGGTCGGGACTAATCAAGAGACCCAGTACTTC
TRBJ2-5	TRBV29-1	many	NA	CSFTRGGGLQETQYF	TGCAGCTTCACTAGAGGTGGGGGCCTCCAAGAGACCCAGTACTTC
TRBJ2-5	TRBV29-1	few	NA	CSVGKTSAGETQYF	TGCAGCGTTGGGAAGACATCGGCCGGAGAGACCCAGTACTTC
TRBJ2-4	TRBV6-2/TRBV6-3	NA	NA	CASSYSEQSAVYNEQYF	TGTGCCAGCAGTTACTCCGAGCAGTCTGCCGTCTACAATGAGCAGTACTTC
TRBJ2-7	TRBV6-5	NA	TRBD1	CASRDRGGYEQYF	TGTGCCAGCAGGGACAGGGGGGGCTACGAGCAGTACTTC
TRBJ1-1	TRBV4-3	few	NA	CASSQDRQIRGAEAFF	TGCGCCAGCAGCCAAGATCGGCAGATTCGGGGAGCTGAAGCTTTCTTT
TRBJ1-1	TRBV20-1	few	NA	CSARQSTEAFF	TGCAGTGCTAGACAGAGCACTGAAGCTTTCTTT
TRBJ2-1	TRBV20-1	NA	NA	CSAGVAVSYNEQFF	TGCAGTGCTGGGGTGGCTGTTTCCTACAATGAGCAGTTCTTC
TRBJ2-3	TRBV7-9	once	NA	CASSKDRRDTQYF	TGTGCCAGCAGCAAAGACCGGCGTGATACGCAGTATTTT
TRBJ1-5	TRBV7-2	NA	NA	CASSQESNQPQHF	TGTGCCAGCAGCCAGGAAAGCAATCAGCCCCAGCATTTT
TRBJ2-1	TRBV27	few	NA	CASSQTDGGHEQFF	TGTGCCAGCAGTCAGACCGACGGGGGGCATGAGCAGTTCTTC